The clone carrying this T cell receptor (beta chain) has a handful of counts. The antigen remains undetermined. Expressed TCRB transcripts were sequenced, since all the RNA that had been isolated was reverse transcribed. Some clones are missing from TCRdb's copy, which holds only in-frame ones; the method was immunoSEQ multiplex PCR. The sample contains 300,000 to 350,000 clones, roughly 13% of which appear only once. The data were obtained in a study of beta chain features in type 1 diabetes. Study-level background: Analysis included 100 million to 110 million sorted cells drawn from all samples.

Study-level results: There was a moderate but significant shortening of TCRB CDR3s in all four CD4+ subsets of Type 1 diabetes patients. Compared with healthy donors, patients appeared to share more similar naive, central memory and regulatory TCRB repertoires.

The material sequenced was naive CD4+ T cells from blood. The clonotype comes from a young woman with type 1 diabetes.

DNA of the CDR3: TGTGCCAGTAGTTCCCTAGGGACTAGCGGTCGGGATACGCAGTATTTT. Amino acids: CASSSLGTSGRDTQYF. The chain uses TRBV19 and TRBJ2-3, with 11 bases that match TRBD2. Germline CDR1 LNHDA, CDR2 SQIVND (reference sequence). This CDR3 contains 16 residues. V lost 5 bases and J lost 6; bases outside the gene matches: 10.